This passage covers 24 T cell receptor beta chains from one sample sequenced in a study of blood T cell repertoires in COVID-19. Profiled with immunoSEQ multiplex PCR; TCRdb holds only in-frame clones, not every one. Found here are approximately 400,000 clones, 90% to 95% of them singletons; the top ten hold 0.86%. Sequencing was performed on PBMCs or T cells enriched from blood (not recorded which). The source of these receptors is a middle-aged woman who had been exposed to COVID-19.

Only a few counts were recorded for this clone. This chain uses TRBV7-3 with TRBJ1-6, with 9 nucleotides matching TRBD1. CDR1 and CDR2 from the germline V gene are SGHTA and FQGTGA. The CDR3 has 13 amino acids. The V and J ends lost 5 bases and 13 bases, in that order; junction bases with no gene match: 6. The DNA for the CDR3 is TGTGCCAGCAGCCCAGGGACAGGGTTGCCCCTCCACTTT. It is translated as CASSPGTGLPLHF.

The rearrangement joins TRBV30 to TRBJ1-6; TRBD1 agrees at 9 bases. CDR1 and CDR2 (germline): GTSNPN, SVGIG (reference sequence). The CDR3 length is 14 residues. After removal of 5 bases from V and 7 bases from J, the junction contained 6 bases not matched to a gene. In DNA form, the CDR3 reads TGTGCCTGGGGGACAGGGTCAGGGAATTCACCCCTCCACTTT. This codes for CAWGTGSGNSPLHF. Using reference TRBV30 and TRBJ1-6 for the parts outside the CDR3, the full variable domain is SQTIHQWPATLVQPVGSPLSLECTVEGTSNPNLYWYRQAAGRGLQLLFYSVGIGQISSEVPQNLSASRPQDRQFILSSKKLLLSDSGFYLCAWGTGSGNSPLHFGNGTRLTVT.

This clone appeared a single time. The V and J genes are TRBV5-4 and TRBJ1-1; weak D call: TRBD1 (5 bases). V shed 2 bases and J shed 6 bases, with 14 bases lying between them. Germline assignment: CDR1 SGHNT and CDR2 YYREEE (reference sequence). The CDR3 runs to 14 residues. CDR3 bases: TGTGCCAGCAGCTTCACCCTTGGGGCGCCTGAAGCTTTCTTT. It yields the protein CASSFTLGAPEAFF.

The chain joins TRBV15 to TRBJ2-5; 7 nucleotides agree with TRBD2. The CDR3 runs 14 residues. V lost 5 bases and J lost 2; bases outside the gene matches: 5. CDR1 is LNHNV, CDR2 YYDKDF, per germline (reference sequence). CDR3 protein: CATSLGGAQETQYF. The CDR3 DNA reads as TGTGCCACCAGCCTGGGAGGGGCACAAGAGACCCAGTACTTC. The full variable domain, completed using reference TRBV15 and TRBJ2-5, is DAMVIQNPRYQVTQFGKPVTLSCSQTLNHNVMYWYQQKSSQAPKLLFHYYDKDFNNEADTPDNFQSRRPNTSFCFLDIRSPGLGDTAMYLCATSLGGAQETQYFGPGTRLLVL.

V gene TRBV9 combines with J gene TRBJ1-1; D might be TRBD1 (6 bases). Germline lookup yields CDR1 SGDLS and CDR2 YYNGEE. The V gene lost 3 bases and the J gene lost 0 bases, with 12 bases spanning the gap. The CDR3 is made up of 15 amino acids. CDR3 residues: CASSARGTLNTEAFF. The DNA of the CDR3 is TGTGCCAGCAGCGCCCGAGGGACATTGAACACTGAAGCTTTCTTT.

The V and J genes are TRBV2 and TRBJ1-6; TRBD1 is a possible D gene (5 bases). This CDR3 has 15 amino acids. Per the germline V gene, CDR1 is SNHLY and CDR2 is FYNNEI. Trimming cost V 2 bases and J 7 bases, with 12 bases left between them. In DNA form, the CDR3 reads TGTGCCAGCAGTGAACAAGGGGCCGCGAATTCACCCCTCCACTTT. Protein: CASSEQGAANSPLHF.

The V and J genes are TRBV7-3 and TRBJ2-7; D is perhaps TRBD2 (5 bases). The CDR3 runs 14 residues. V lost 4 bases, J lost 2 bases, and 12 bases lay in between. Per germline, CDR1 SGHTA and CDR2 FQGTGA. CDR3 residues: CASSSGLAPYEQYF. CDR3 DNA sequence: TGTGCCAGCAGCTCCGGACTGGCCCCCTACGAGCAGTACTTC.

Here the CDR3 reads CASSIVGTGGRQYF. DNA of the CDR3: TGTGCCAGTAGTATAGTCGGGACAGGGGGCCGGCAGTACTTC. This chain uses TRBV19 with TRBJ2-7, with 12 nucleotides matching TRBD1. Per germline, CDR1 LNHDA and CDR2 SQIVND (reference sequence). The ends lost 1 base at V and 9 bases at J; junction bases unmatched: 4. The CDR3 has 14 amino acids.

This clone occurred once. V usage is TRBV5-1 and J usage is TRBJ2-2; TRBD1 aligns across 7 bases. Per germline, CDR1 SGHRS and CDR2 YFSETQ. This CDR3 comprises 16 residues. V was pared by 3 bases and J by 2 bases, with 7 bases of the junction left unmatched. DNA for the CDR3: TGCGCCAGCAGCTCCTCGGGACAGCCAAACACCGGGGAGCTGTTTTTT. Translated, it gives CASSSSGQPNTGELFF.

This chain joins TRBV11-3 and TRBJ2-1; the match to TRBD2 covers 13 bases. Trimming removed 5 bases from V and 6 bases from J; junction bases left unmatched: 10. Germline V gives CDR1 SGHNT, CDR2 YENEEA. This CDR3 region has 17 residues. In DNA form, the CDR3 reads TGTGCCAGCAGCCGCCAAATCACTAGCGGGAGGGCCAATGAGCAGTTCTTC. Its protein is CASSRQITSGRANEQFF.

The chain carries TRBV7-2 and TRBJ1-3, with 12 positions matching TRBD1. The V gene end was trimmed by 4 bases and the J gene end by 4 bases; junction bases not matched to a gene: 5. The CDR3 contains 16 residues. Germline V gene sequence: CDR1 SGHTA, CDR2 FQGNSA. The DNA of the CDR3 is TGTGCCAGCAGCTCCCGGGACAGGGGGCTCGGAAACACCATATATTTT. This sequence encodes CASSSRDRGLGNTIYF.

A single count supports this clone. The chain employs TRBV2 and TRBJ1-1; 11 positions match TRBD1. This CDR3 comprises 16 residues. The germline gives CDR1 SNHLY, CDR2 FYNNEI. With V trimmed by 3 bases and J by 7 bases, 10 bases remained unmatched. The DNA of the CDR3 is TGTGCCAGCAGTGATCGGACAGGGGGCGCTTACGTTGAAGCTTTCTTT. It specifies CASSDRTGGAYVEAFF.

CDR3 in DNA: TGTGCCAGCAGCCCCGGACTAGGACAAGAGACCCAGTACTTC. It is translated as CASSPGLGQETQYF. The chain carries TRBV11-2 and TRBJ2-5; 7 nucleotides match TRBD2. The trim removed 5 bases at V and 2 bases at J, leaving 5 bases unmatched. CDR3 length equals 14 residues. Germline V gene lookup returns CDR1 SGHAT and CDR2 FQNNGV.

This rearrangement joins TRBV19 to TRBJ2-2, with D possibly TRBD1 on 6 matching bases. Germline lookup yields CDR1 LNHDA and CDR2 SQIVND (reference sequence). The CDR3 is made up of 14 amino acids. V lost 6 bases, J lost 3 bases, and 11 bases lay in between. The CDR3 protein is CASRRQVHTGELFF. As DNA, the CDR3 is TGTGCCAGTAGAAGACAGGTCCACACCGGGGAGCTGTTTTTT.

CDR3 coding DNA: TGTGCCAGCACCCTGAGTGTAAATGGTTCACCCCTCCACTTT. This translates into CASTLSVNGSPLHF. The chain carries TRBV27 and TRBJ1-6; D gene ambiguous. Germline values: CDR1 MNHEY, CDR2 SMNVEV (reference sequence). This CDR3 has 14 residues. V was shortened by 7 bases and J by 9 bases, with 16 bases between the two germline ends.

About this clone itself: An end of the junction differs from the germline gene, which may be a read error. V gene TRBV7-7 combines with J gene TRBJ2-5; D might be TRBD1 (6 bases). This CDR3 contains 15 residues. Germline assignment: CDR1 SSHAT and CDR2 FNYEAQ (reference sequence). CDR3 region: CASSRISPGEETQYF. The CDR3 DNA is TGTGCTAGCAGCCGCATCTCCCCAGGGGAAGAGACCCAGTACTTC.

The chain has TRBV24-1 and TRBJ2-7, with 11 bases that match TRBD1. The V and J ends lost 6 bases and 2 bases, in that order; junction bases with no gene match: 8. This CDR3 has 16 amino acids. The germline CDR1 and CDR2 sequences are KGHDR and SFDVKD. CDR3 nucleotide sequence: TGTGCCACCAGTTCGCGCGTGGGACAGGGGGCCTACGAGCAGTACTTC. The encoded protein is CATSSRVGQGAYEQYF.

The chain has TRBV5-1 and TRBJ2-4, with a weak D call TRBD1 (6 bases). Looked up from germline, CDR1 is SGHRS and CDR2 is YFSETQ. V lost 2 bases and J 8 bases, leaving 17 bases between the germline ends. The CDR3 loop spans 15 amino acids. CDR3 DNA sequence: TGCGCCAGCAGCTTTGGTCTAGGGGGTGGCGACATTCAGTACTTC. This translates into CASSFGLGGGDIQYF.

The rearrangement uses TRBV29-1 and TRBJ1-1; 7 bases map to TRBD1. The germline CDR1 and CDR2 sequences are SQVTM and ANQGSEA. V lost 3 bases, J lost 3 bases, and 13 bases stayed unmatched. The CDR3 has 16 amino acids. The CDR3 DNA follows: TGCAGCGTTGACGGTGGAGAGGGGGCTTTGGACACTGAAGCTTTCTTT. This sequence encodes CSVDGGEGALDTEAFF.

V usage is TRBV9 and J usage is TRBJ1-2; possibly TRBD1 for D (6 bases). V lost 2 bases and J lost 5, with 13 bases in between. Per germline, CDR1 SGDLS and CDR2 YYNGEE. This CDR3 region has 14 residues. In nucleotides, the CDR3 is TGTGCCAGCAGCGTTCGGACAGAAGGGTATGGCTACACCTTC. This gives the protein CASSVRTEGYGYTF.

The rearrangement links TRBV6-2 or TRBV6-3 to TRBJ2-7; TRBD1 agrees at 9 bases. V lost 6 bases and J lost 4; bases outside the gene matches: 7. This CDR3 contains 14 residues. Germline values: CDR1 MNHEY, CDR2 SVGEGT. The CDR3 loop is CASSPDRGYYEQYF. CDR3 sequence (DNA): TGTGCCAGCAGCCCTGACAGGGGGTATTACGAGCAGTACTTC.

The chain employs TRBV5-4 and TRBJ1-2; D remains ambiguous. V shed 0 bases and J shed 0 bases, with 9 bases lying between them. Per the germline V gene, CDR1 is SGHNT and CDR2 is YYREEE (reference sequence). The CDR3 has 15 amino acids. The CDR3 reads CASSLELFANYGYTF. The CDR3 DNA reads as TGTGCCAGCAGCTTGGAGCTCTTCGCTAACTATGGCTACACCTTC.

This clone was recorded only once. The V and J genes are TRBV30 and TRBJ2-7, with 10 bases lining up with TRBD1. This CDR3 is built from 14 residues. The germline V gene encodes CDR1 GTSNPN and CDR2 SVGIG (reference sequence). Trimming removed 2 bases from V and 3 bases from J; junction bases left unmatched: 4. The CDR3 spells CAWSSTGGNYEQYF. The CDR3 DNA follows: TGTGCCTGGAGTTCGACAGGGGGCAACTACGAGCAGTACTTC.

The genes are TRBV7-2 and TRBJ2-7; D gene uncertain. The CDR3 runs 14 residues. Germline CDR1 SGHTA, CDR2 FQGNSA. V lost 4 bases and J 0 bases, leaving 10 bases between the germline ends. The CDR3 spells CASSSAYDSYEQYF. The CDR3 nucleotides read TGTGCCAGCAGCTCCGCCTATGACTCCTACGAGCAGTACTTC.